The present entry profiles one T cell receptor (beta chain) with its context. In this sample, this clonotype turned up many times. Its antigen is unknown. No quality values exist for individual bases; no much larger clone is one base distant. The sample comes from a study of T cells in Graves' hyperthyroidism and ophthalmopathy (dated by TCRdb to 2018 to 2020). The study in broad terms: Peripheral blood samples were taken at initial diagnosis, before any treatment was given. To identify distinguishing TCR V-J signatures, a discovery cohort of some 100 patients was used, comprising some 43 with Graves' ophthalmopathy and around 60 with stable Graves' hyperthyroidism. Once sampling was done, hyperthyroidism patients were given methimazole at a starting dose of 30 mg daily, whereas ophthalmopathy patients were given high-dose intravenous methylprednisolone. Thyroid tissue and blood T-cell repertoires from several Graves' hyperthyroidism patients were also compared in the study. According to the paper, TCR Vbeta CDR3 sequencing was carried out on 135 peripheral blood samples, which came from 40 to 45 ophthalmopathy, roughly 75 hyperthyroidism and 17 progressor patients. For training and testing, the 80 to 100 patients in the discovery cohort were randomly divided in a 7:3 ratio. An independent validation cohort of around 20 hyperthyroidism patients and about 15 patients who later progressed to ophthalmopathy tested prospective prediction of ophthalmopathy. General conclusions and limits of the study: Blood samples also contained most of the expanded thyroid clonotypes (frequency above 0.001), which suggests that blood repertoires may reflect thyroid immune responses. A 13 V-J signature model separated ophthalmopathy from stable hyperthyroidism, with roughly 88% sensitivity and 81.08% specificity in cross-validation and 80%/75% in testing. Sample size was not statistically predetermined, and blinding of investigators to group allocation was not performed. During validation, the model predicted progression to ophthalmopathy a median of approximately 6.5 months ahead of onset, with 70.59% sensitivity and more than 72% specificity.

The TCR beta CDR3 regions were amplified from RNA transcripts. The TCR CDR3 was subjected to a first round of RT-PCR using the HTBI primer set and the Qiagen OneStep RT-PCR kit. A second multiplex PCR round built the libraries, followed by size selection and purification. The libraries were sequenced on an Illumina HiSeq2000 using paired-end 100 bp reads. The paper's data handling went like this. SOAPnuke was used to process the raw data, with reads discarded if the reads contained adapters or uncalled bases, had a mean Phred below 15, or lacked an exact constant-primer or identifier match. High-quality paired reads were merged using COPE v1.2.5, and each unique nucleotide sequence was defined as a clonotype. MiTCR v1.1 was used to align clonotypes to the IMGT TRBV, TRBD and TRBJ reference segments. The analysis included only V-J combinations with a frequency above 0.0001, which together covered roughly 99% of the repertoires. The TCS score was defined as the ratio of F50 (clonal expansion) to E x V (chaos), calculated using BLOSUM62-based TCRdist between CDR3 peptides within each V-J. Welch's t-statistics and random forest reduced 500 to 650 V-J features to about 12, which were used in a naive Bayes classifier (R e1071). Using fastp trimming at Q25 and MiXCR clonotype assembly, TCRdb reanalyzed the public sequencing data and kept in-frame beta chains. Each CDR3 protein appears once, grouped with its most common genes and DNA. The V and J calls follow TCRdb's processing rather than the paper's. The sample records approximately 700,000 distinct CDR3 sequences, roughly 17% of which are singletons. Clones ranked in the top ten supply around 7.7% of the sample.

Graves' hyperthyroidism was defined as stable when no progression to ophthalmopathy occurred over 18 months of follow-up. Hyperthyroidism patients were aged 18 to 65 years and newly diagnosed, with disease duration of less than 2 months. Patients with uncontrolled infections, other autoimmune diseases, pregnancy or lactation were excluded. Diagnoses were based on clinical symptoms, serum thyroxine and TRAb, thyroid ultrasound and orbital computed tomography. Ficoll-Paque density gradient centrifugation was used to isolate PBMCs from about 10 ml of fresh peripheral blood. Total RNA was extracted with Trizol reagent, and quality was checked on an Agilent 2100 Bioanalyzer. The CDR3 holds 14 amino acids from the cysteine to the phenylalanine. The kept DNA is CDR3 alone, 42 bases in frame from the first base. V and J are truncated by 10 bases and 5 bases respectively, leaving an intervening sequence of 20 bases. The germline V gene supplies CDR1 ENHRY and CDR2 SYGVKD.

The origin of this receptor is a man younger than 35 with Graves' hyperthyroidism. Sample: blood. This sequence uses TRBV10-3 and TRBJ1-1; the D segment could be TRBD1, given 6 matching bases. CDR3 sequence: CATGFSGRGTEAFF. Read as DNA, the sequence is TGTGCCACCGGATTCTCCGGCAGGGGTACTGAAGCTTTCTTT.